These 14 T cell receptor beta chains came from one sample sequenced in a study of blood T cell repertoires in COVID-19. Generated by immunoSEQ multiplex PCR, the TCRdb table keeps only in-frame clones and is missing some. The sample yields 45,000 to 50,000 clones, around 80% seen once. The sequencing input was peripheral blood. The receptors stem from a man older than 75 in a cohort sampled during active COVID-19.

Points on this clone: Within the sample, other DNA sequences also encode this same CDR3. V gene TRBV7-2 combines with J gene TRBJ2-7, with D possibly TRBD1 on 6 matching bases. The CDR3 is made up of 19 amino acids. Trimming took off 4 bases at V and 3 bases at J, with 28 bases between the two ends. The germline CDR1 and CDR2 sequences are SGHTA and FQGNSA. The CDR3 protein is CASSSNQGWGRRGGYEQYF. CDR3 bases: TGTGCCAGCAGCTCCAATCAAGGCTGGGGACGGCGAGGGGGCTACGAGCAGTACTTC.

This clone appeared once. Other nucleotide sequences in the sample specify the same CDR3. The rearrangement uses TRBV5-1 and TRBJ2-3, with D perhaps TRBD1 (6 bases). The CDR3 extends over 15 amino acids. Germline lookup yields CDR1 SGHRS and CDR2 YFSETQ. V was cut by 0 bases and J by 0 bases, with 8 bases left in between. CDR3 loop: CASSLDRASTDTQYF. The DNA of the CDR3 is TGCGCCAGCAGCTTGGACAGGGCAAGCACAGATACGCAGTATTTT.

Written as DNA, the CDR3 is TGCGCCAGCAGCGCGGGGATATTAGCAAATGAGCAGTTCTTC. Translated, it gives CASSAGILANEQFF. The V call is TRBV5-1, the J call TRBJ2-1; D possibly corresponds to TRBD2 (6 bases). V was pared by 4 bases and J by 7 bases, with 15 bases between. Germline V lookup: CDR1 SGHRS, CDR2 YFSETQ. CDR3 length: 14 residues.

The rearrangement joins TRBV7-9 to TRBJ2-1; TRBD1 matches at 9 bases. The CDR3 extends over 15 amino acids. Germline V gene lookup returns CDR1 SEHNR and CDR2 FQNEAQ (reference sequence). V lost 3 bases to trimming and J lost 8 bases; unmatched junction nucleotides: 8. This CDR3 is CASSFPGQGIYEQFF. In nucleotides, the CDR3 is TGTGCCAGCAGCTTCCCGGGACAGGGCATTTATGAGCAGTTCTTC.

V usage is TRBV7-3 and J usage is TRBJ1-6; 7 nucleotides match TRBD1. The CDR3 is 14 residues long. Looked up from germline, CDR1 is SGHTA and CDR2 is FQGTGA. With 6 bases clipped from V and 6 bases from J, the junction kept 5 bases outside the gene matches. DNA of the CDR3: TGTGCCAGCAGGTCGGGACAGCCTAATTCACCCCTCCACTTT. Translation: CASRSGQPNSPLHF.

This chain links TRBV18 with TRBJ1-5; 9 positions match TRBD1. With 6 bases clipped from V and 4 bases from J, the junction kept 4 bases outside the gene matches. This CDR3 region has 14 residues. Germline-derived CDR1 and CDR2 are KGHSH and LQKENI. The CDR3 nucleotides read TGTGCCAGCTCCACCGGACAGGGGAATCAGCCCCAGCATTTT. Protein sequence: CASSTGQGNQPQHF.

The chain uses TRBV5-1 and TRBJ2-2; D perhaps matches TRBD1 (6 bases). Trimming took off 8 bases at V and 1 base at J, with 12 bases between the two ends. The CDR3 length is 14 residues. Germline CDR1 is SGHRS and CDR2 is YFSETQ. The CDR3 protein is CASRAGENTGELFF. DNA for the CDR3: TGCGCCAGTCGGGCAGGGGAGAACACCGGGGAGCTGTTTTTT.

This clone was seen once. This chain joins TRBV28 and TRBJ1-1, with a weak D call TRBD1 (6 bases). CDR1 and CDR2 from the germline V gene are MDHEN and SYDVKM. This CDR3 comprises 13 residues. Trimming removed 5 bases from V and 5 bases from J, with 12 bases in between. The chain's CDR3 is CASSTGFRTEAFF. CDR3 coding DNA: TGTGCCAGCAGTACAGGGTTCCGGACTGAAGCTTTCTTT.

The chain recombines TRBV6-1 with TRBJ2-4; the D gene is possibly TRBD1 (6 bases). Trimming took off 0 bases at V and 11 bases at J, with 23 bases between the two ends. CDR1 MNHNS and CDR2 SASEGT come from the germline V gene. The CDR3 is 17 residues long. CDR3 DNA: TGTGCCAGCAGTGAAGCGCTTCTCAGGGGAGCCGGCGGCGTTCAGTACTTC. It is translated as CASSEALLRGAGGVQYF.

The chain is built from TRBV7-3 and TRBJ2-3, with 12 bases that match TRBD2. The CDR3 has 16 residues. Losses at the gene ends were 5 bases for V and 5 bases for J; bases not matched to a gene: 8. The germline CDR1 and CDR2 sequences are SGHTA and FQGTGA. The CDR3 region has the DNA TGTGCCAGCAGCCCGGGGCTAGCGGGGGGGAAAGATACGCAGTATTTT. It codes for CASSPGLAGGKDTQYF. The full variable domain, rest sourced from reference TRBV7-3 and TRBJ2-3, is GAGVSQTPSNKVTEKGKYVELRCDPISGHTALYWYRQSLGQGPEFLIYFQGTGAADDSGLPNDRFFAVRPEGSVSTLKIQRTERGDSAVYLCASSPGLAGGKDTQYFGPGTRLTVL.

The V gene is TRBV4-1, the J gene TRBJ1-3, with D perhaps matching TRBD1 (6 bases). Germline assignment: CDR1 MGHRA and CDR2 YSYEKL. The CDR3 totals 17 residues. Trimming shortened V by 4 bases and J by 0 bases, and 16 bases separated the two germline ends. DNA of the CDR3: TGCGCCAGCAGCCCCCCGACAGGCGAGACCTCTGGAAACACCATATATTTT. The encoded protein is CASSPPTGETSGNTIYF.

The chain links TRBV19 to TRBJ2-5, with TRBD1 matching 8 bases. CDR3 length equals 15 residues. Germline-derived CDR1 and CDR2 are LNHDA and SQIVND (reference sequence). V was pared by 1 base and J by 6 bases, with 7 bases of the junction left unmatched. The CDR3, as DNA: TGTGCCAGTAGTATAGTTCGGACAGGGATACAGACCCAGTACTTC. It codes for CASSIVRTGIQTQYF.

This clone occurred a few times. The V and J genes are TRBV4-3 and TRBJ1-2; D gene uncertain. The CDR3 loop spans 15 amino acids. Germline-derived CDR1 and CDR2 are LGHNA and YSLEER. The V gene lost 7 bases and the J gene lost 4 bases, with 19 bases spanning the gap. This chain's CDR3 is CASTPTQVGSYGYTF. In DNA, the CDR3 is TGCGCCAGCACGCCCACCCAGGTGGGTAGCTATGGCTACACCTTC.

The chain is built from TRBV18 and TRBJ1-5; TRBD1 aligns across 10 bases. V shed 4 bases and J 3 bases; nucleotides not matched to a gene: 6. The CDR3 has 16 amino acids. Germline lookup yields CDR1 KGHSH and CDR2 LQKENI. The CDR3 nucleotides read TGTGCCAGCTCACTAAGACAGGGGGCAGACAATCAGCCCCAGCATTTT. It translates to CASSLRQGADNQPQHF.